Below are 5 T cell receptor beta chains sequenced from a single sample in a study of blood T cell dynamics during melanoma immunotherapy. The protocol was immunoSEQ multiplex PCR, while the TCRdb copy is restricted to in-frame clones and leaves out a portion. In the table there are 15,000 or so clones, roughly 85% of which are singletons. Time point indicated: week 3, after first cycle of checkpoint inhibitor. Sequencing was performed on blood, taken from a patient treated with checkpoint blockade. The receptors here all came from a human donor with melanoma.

Here the CDR3 DNA reads TGTGCCAGCAGCCCCTTGGACGGGTACGAGCAGTACTTC. As protein: CASSPLDGYEQYF. This chain joins TRBV5-6 and TRBJ2-7; D not certain. V lost 4 bases to trimming and J lost 4 bases, with 12 bases between them. The CDR3 length is 13 residues. CDR1 and CDR2 (germline): SGHDT, YYEEEE.

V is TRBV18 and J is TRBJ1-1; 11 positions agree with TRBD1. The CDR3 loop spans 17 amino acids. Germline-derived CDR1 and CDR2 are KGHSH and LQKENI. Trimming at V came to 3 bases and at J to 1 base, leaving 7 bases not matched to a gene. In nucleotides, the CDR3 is TGTGCCAGCTCACCCCTCGGGACAGGGGGAACGAACACTGAAGCTTTCTTT. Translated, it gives CASSPLGTGGTNTEAFF. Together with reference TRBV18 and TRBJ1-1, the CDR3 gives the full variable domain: NAGVMQNPRHLVRRRGQEARLRCSPMKGHSHVYWYRQLPEEGLKFMVYLQKENIIDESGMPKERFSAEFPKEGPSILRIQQVVRGDSAAYFCASSPLGTGGTNTEAFFGQGTRLTVV.

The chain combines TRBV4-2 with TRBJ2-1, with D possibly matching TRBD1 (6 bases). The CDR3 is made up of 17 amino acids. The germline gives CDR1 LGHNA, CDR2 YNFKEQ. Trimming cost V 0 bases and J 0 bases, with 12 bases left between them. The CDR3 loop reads CASSQDTGTSSYNEQFF. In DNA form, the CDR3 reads TGTGCCAGCAGCCAAGATACAGGGACCAGCTCCTACAATGAGCAGTTCTTC.

CDR3 bases: TGTGCAAGTCGCTTGGGGACTAGCAGTTACAATGAGCAGTTCTTC. This sequence encodes CASRLGTSSYNEQFF. The chain has TRBV12-2 and TRBJ2-1; the table's TRBD2 call for D was not verified on the DNA. TRBV12-2 is flagged as a pseudogene. The CDR3 loop spans 15 amino acids.

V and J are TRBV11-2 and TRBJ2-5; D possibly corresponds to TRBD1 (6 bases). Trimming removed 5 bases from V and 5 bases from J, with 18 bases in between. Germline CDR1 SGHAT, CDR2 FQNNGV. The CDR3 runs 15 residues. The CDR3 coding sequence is TGTGCCAGCAGCCGAAACAGGGACCCAGTCGAGACCCAGTACTTC. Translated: CASSRNRDPVETQYF.